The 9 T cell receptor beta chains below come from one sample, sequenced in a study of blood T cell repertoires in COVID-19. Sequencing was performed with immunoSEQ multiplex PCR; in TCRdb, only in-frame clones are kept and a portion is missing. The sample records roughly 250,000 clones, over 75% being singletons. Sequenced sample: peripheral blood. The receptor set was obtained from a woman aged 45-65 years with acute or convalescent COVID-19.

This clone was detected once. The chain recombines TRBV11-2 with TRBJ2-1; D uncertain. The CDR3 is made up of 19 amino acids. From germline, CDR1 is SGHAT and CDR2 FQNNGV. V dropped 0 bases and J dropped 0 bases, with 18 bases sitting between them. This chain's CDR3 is CASSLDRDSRRISYNEQFF. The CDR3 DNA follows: TGTGCCAGCAGCTTAGATCGAGACTCCCGGCGAATCTCCTACAATGAGCAGTTCTTC.

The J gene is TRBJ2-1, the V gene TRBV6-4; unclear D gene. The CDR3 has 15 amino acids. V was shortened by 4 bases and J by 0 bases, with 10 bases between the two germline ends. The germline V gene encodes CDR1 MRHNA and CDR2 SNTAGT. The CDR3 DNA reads TGTGCCAGCAGTGTTGGCGGAAGCTCCTACAATGAGCAGTTCTTC. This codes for CASSVGGSSYNEQFF.

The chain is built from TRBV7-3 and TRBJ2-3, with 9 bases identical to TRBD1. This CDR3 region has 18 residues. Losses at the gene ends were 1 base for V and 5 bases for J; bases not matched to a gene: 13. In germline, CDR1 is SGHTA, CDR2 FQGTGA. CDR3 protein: CASSLNTGTGKLLDTQYF. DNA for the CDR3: TGTGCCAGCAGCTTAAATACCGGGACAGGGAAGTTGTTAGATACGCAGTATTTT.

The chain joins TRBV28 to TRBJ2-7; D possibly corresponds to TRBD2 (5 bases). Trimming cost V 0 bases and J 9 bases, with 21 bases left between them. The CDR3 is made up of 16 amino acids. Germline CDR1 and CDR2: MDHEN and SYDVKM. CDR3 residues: CASSLWVTTSTKGQYF. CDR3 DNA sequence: TGTGCCAGCAGTTTATGGGTGACTACATCTACGAAGGGGCAGTACTTC.

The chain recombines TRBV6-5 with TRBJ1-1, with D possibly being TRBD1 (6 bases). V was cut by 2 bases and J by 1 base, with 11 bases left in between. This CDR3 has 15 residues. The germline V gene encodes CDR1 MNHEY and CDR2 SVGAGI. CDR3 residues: CASSYQPGQNTEAFF. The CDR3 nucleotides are TGTGCCAGCAGTTACCAACCGGGACAGAACACTGAAGCTTTCTTT.

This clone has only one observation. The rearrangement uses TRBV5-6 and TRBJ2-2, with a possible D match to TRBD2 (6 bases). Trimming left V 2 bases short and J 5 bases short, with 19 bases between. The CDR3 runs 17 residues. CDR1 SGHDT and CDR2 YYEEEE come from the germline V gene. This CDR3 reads CASSFLIGGEGTGELFF. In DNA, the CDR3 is TGTGCCAGCAGCTTTCTCATCGGGGGAGAGGGAACCGGGGAGCTGTTTTTT.

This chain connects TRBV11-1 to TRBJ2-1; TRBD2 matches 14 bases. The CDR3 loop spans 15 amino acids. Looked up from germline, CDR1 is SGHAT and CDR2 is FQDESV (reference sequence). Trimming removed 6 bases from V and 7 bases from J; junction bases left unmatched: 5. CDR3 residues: CASSPTSGRVNEQFF. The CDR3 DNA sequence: TGTGCCAGCAGTCCGACTAGCGGGAGGGTTAATGAGCAGTTCTTC.

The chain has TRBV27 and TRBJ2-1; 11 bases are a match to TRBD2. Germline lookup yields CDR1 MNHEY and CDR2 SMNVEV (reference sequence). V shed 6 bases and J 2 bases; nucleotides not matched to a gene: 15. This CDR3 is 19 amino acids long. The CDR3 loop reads CASSWSELAGVGPYNEQFF. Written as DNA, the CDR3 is TGTGCCAGCAGCTGGTCGGAACTAGCGGGAGTTGGCCCCTACAATGAGCAGTTCTTC.

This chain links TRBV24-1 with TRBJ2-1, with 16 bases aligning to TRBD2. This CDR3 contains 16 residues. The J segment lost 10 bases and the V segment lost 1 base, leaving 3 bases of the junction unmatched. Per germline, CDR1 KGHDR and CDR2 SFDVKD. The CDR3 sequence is CATSDFGTSGRAEQFF. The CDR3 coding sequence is TGTGCCACCAGTGATTTCGGGACTAGCGGGAGGGCCGAGCAGTTCTTC.